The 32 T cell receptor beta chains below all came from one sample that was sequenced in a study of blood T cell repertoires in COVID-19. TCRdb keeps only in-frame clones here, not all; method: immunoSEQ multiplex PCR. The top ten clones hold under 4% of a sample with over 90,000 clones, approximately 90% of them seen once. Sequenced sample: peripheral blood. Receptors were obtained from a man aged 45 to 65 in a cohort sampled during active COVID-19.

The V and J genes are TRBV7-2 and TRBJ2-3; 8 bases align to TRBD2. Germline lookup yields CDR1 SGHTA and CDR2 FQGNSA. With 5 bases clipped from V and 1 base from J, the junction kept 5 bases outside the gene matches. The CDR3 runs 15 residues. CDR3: CASSPMRGGTDTQYF. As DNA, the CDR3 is TGTGCCAGCAGCCCAATGCGGGGGGGCACAGATACGCAGTATTTT.

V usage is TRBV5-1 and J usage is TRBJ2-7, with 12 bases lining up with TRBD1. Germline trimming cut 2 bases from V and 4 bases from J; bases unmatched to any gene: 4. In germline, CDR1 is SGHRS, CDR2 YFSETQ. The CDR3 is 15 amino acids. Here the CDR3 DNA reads TGCGCCAGCAGCTTCGGGACAGGGGGCCGGTACGAGCAGTACGTC. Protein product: CASSFGTGGRYEQYV.

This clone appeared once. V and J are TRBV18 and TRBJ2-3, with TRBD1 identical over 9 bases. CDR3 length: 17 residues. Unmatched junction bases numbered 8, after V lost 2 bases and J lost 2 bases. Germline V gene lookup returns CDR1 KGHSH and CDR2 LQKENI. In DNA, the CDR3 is TGTGCCAGCTCACCATCCACGGGACAGGGCCCCACAGATACGCAGTATTTT. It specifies CASSPSTGQGPTDTQYF.

Written as DNA, the CDR3 is TGTGCCAGCAGCCGCCGAGGACAGGGTTTCTCCTACGAGCAGTACTTC. Translated: CASSRRGQGFSYEQYF. The gene calls are TRBV11-3 and TRBJ2-7; 8 bases align to TRBD1. CDR1 SGHNT and CDR2 YENEEA come from the germline V gene. This CDR3 comprises 16 residues. With V trimmed by 5 bases and J by 0 bases, 9 bases remained unmatched.

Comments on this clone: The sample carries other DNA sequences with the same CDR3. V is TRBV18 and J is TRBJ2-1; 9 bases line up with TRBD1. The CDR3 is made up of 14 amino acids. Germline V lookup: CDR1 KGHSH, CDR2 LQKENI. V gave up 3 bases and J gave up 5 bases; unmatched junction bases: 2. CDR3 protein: CASSPRDRDNEQFF. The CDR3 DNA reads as TGTGCCAGCTCACCGAGGGACAGGGACAATGAGCAGTTCTTC.

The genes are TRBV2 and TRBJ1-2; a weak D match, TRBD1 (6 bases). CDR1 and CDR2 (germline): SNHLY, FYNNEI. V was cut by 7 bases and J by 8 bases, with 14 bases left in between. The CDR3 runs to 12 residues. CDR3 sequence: CASTWDILGYTF. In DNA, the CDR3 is TGTGCCAGCACCTGGGACATATTAGGCTACACCTTC.

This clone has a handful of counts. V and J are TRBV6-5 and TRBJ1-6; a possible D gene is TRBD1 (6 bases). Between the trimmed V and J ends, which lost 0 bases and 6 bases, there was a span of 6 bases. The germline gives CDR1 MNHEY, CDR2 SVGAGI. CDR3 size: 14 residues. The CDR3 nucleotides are TGTGCCAGCAGTTACTCAGGGGGTAATTCACCCCTCCACTTT. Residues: CASSYSGGNSPLHF.

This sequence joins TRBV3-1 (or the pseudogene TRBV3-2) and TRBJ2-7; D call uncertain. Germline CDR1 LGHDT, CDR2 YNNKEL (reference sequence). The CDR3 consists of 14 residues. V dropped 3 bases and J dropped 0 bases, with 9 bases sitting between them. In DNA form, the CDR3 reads TGTGCCAGCAGCCAGGCAGGAATCTCCTACGAGCAGTACGTC. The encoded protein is CASSQAGISYEQYV.

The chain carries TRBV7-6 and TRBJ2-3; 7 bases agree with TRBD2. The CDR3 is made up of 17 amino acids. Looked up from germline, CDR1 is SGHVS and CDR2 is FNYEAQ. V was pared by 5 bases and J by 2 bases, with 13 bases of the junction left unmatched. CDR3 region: CASSRTGRGGVTDTQYF. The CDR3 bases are TGTGCCAGCAGCCGGACCGGGCGCGGGGGAGTCACAGATACGCAGTATTTT.

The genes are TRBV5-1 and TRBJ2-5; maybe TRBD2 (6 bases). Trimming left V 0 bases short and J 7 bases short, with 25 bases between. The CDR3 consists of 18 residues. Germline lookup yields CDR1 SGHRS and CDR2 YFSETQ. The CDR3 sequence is CASSLAPPGASVLTTQYF. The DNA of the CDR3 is TGCGCCAGCAGCTTGGCACCCCCCGGGGCTAGCGTTCTAACGACCCAGTACTTC.

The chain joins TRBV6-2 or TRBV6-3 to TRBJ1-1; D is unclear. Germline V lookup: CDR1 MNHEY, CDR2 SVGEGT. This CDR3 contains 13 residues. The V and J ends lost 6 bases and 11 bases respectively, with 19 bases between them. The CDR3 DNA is TGTGCCAGCAGACCTCAGTGGGGAGATCGGGCTTTCTTT. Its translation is CASRPQWGDRAFF.

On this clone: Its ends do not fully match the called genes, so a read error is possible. The CDR3 nucleotides are TGTGCCAGCTCATCGGGACTCTCCAACGAGCAGTACTTC. It encodes CASSSGLSNEQYF. The rearrangement uses TRBV18 and TRBJ2-7, with D perhaps TRBD2 (6 bases). Germline V gene lookup returns CDR1 KGHSH and CDR2 LQKENI. This CDR3 is 13 amino acids long.

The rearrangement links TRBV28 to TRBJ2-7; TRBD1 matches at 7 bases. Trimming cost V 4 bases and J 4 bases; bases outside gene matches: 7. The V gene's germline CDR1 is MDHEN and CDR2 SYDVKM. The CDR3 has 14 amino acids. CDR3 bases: TGTGCCAGCAGTTCCCCGACAGGGCTATACGAGCAGTACGTC. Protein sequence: CASSSPTGLYEQYV.

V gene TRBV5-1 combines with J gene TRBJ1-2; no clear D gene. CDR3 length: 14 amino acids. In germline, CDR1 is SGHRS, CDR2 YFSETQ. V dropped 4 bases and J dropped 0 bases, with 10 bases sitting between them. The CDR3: CASSPSGSNYGYTF. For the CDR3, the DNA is TGCGCCAGCAGCCCCAGCGGGTCTAACTATGGCTACACCTTC.

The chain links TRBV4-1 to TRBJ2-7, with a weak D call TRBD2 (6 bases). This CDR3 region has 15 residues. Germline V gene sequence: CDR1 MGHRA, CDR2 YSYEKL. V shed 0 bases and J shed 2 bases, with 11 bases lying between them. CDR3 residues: CASSQDGTYAYEQYF. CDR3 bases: TGCGCCAGCAGCCAAGACGGGACTTACGCCTACGAGCAGTACTTC.

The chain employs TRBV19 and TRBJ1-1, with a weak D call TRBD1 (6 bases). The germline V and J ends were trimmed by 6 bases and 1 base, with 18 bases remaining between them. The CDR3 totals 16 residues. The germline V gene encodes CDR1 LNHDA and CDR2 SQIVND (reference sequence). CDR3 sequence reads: CASRGTSPKTNTEAFF. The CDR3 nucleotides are TGTGCCAGTAGGGGGACATCTCCCAAGACGAACACTGAAGCTTTCTTT. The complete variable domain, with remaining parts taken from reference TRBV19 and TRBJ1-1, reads DGGITQSPKYLFRKEGQNVTLSCEQNLNHDAMYWYRQDPGQGLRLIYYSQIVNDFQKGDIAEGYSVSREKKESFPLTVTSAQKNPTAFYLCASRGTSPKTNTEAFFGQGTRLTVV.

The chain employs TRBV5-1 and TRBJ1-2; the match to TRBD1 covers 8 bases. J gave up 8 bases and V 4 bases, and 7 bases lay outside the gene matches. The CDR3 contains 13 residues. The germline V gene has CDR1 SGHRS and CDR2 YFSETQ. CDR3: CASSDRTGSGYTF. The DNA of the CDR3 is TGCGCCAGCAGCGATAGGACAGGGAGCGGCTACACCTTC.

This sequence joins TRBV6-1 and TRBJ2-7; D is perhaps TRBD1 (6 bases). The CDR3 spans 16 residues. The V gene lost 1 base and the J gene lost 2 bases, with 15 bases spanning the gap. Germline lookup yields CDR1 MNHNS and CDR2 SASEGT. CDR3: CASSEVGARGTYEQYV. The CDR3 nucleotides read TGTGCCAGCAGTGAAGTCGGGGCCAGGGGAACCTACGAGCAGTACGTC.

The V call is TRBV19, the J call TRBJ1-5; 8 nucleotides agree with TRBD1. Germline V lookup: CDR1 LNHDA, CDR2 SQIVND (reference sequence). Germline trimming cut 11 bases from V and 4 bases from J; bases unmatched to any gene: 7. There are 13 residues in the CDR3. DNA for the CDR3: TGTGCCTCGACCCGGGACAGGAATCAGCCCCAGCATTTT. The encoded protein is CASTRDRNQPQHF.

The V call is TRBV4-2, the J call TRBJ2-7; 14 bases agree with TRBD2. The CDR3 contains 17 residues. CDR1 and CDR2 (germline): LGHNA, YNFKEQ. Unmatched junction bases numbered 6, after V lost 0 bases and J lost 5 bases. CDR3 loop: CASSQDRTSGGRNEQYF. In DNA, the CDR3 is TGTGCCAGCAGCCAAGATAGGACTAGCGGGGGGAGGAACGAGCAGTACTTC.

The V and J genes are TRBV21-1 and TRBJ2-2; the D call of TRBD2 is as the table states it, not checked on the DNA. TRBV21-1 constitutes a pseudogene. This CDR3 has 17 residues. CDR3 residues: CASPRLLAGVDTGELFF. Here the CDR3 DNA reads TGTGCCAGCCCACGGCTGCTAGCGGGGGTGGACACCGGGGAGCTGTTTTTT.

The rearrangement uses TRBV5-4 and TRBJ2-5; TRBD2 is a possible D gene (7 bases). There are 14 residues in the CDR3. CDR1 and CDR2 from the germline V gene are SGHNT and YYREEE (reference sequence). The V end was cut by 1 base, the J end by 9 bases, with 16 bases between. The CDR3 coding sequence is TGTGCCAGCAGCTTGAAGGGGGGGCCTATGGCCCAGTACTTC. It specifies CASSLKGGPMAQYF.

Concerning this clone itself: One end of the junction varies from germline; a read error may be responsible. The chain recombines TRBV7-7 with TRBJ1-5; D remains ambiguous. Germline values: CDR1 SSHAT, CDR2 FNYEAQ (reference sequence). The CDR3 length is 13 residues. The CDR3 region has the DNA TGTGCTAGCAGCTTTAAGGGAGCCCAGCCCCAGCATTTT. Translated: CASSFKGAQPQHF. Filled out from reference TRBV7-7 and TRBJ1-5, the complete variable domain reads GAGVSQSPRYKVTKRGQDVTLRCDPISSHATLYWYQQALGQGPEFLTYFNYEAQPDKSGLPSDRFSAERPEGSISTLTIQRTEQRDSAMYRCASSFKGAQPQHFGDGTRLSIL.

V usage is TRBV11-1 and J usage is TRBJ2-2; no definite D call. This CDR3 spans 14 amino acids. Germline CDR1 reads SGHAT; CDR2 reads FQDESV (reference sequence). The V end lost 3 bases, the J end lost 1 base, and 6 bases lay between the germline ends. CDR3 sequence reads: CASSFEVNTGELFF. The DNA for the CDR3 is TGTGCCAGCAGCTTCGAGGTGAACACCGGGGAGCTGTTTTTT.

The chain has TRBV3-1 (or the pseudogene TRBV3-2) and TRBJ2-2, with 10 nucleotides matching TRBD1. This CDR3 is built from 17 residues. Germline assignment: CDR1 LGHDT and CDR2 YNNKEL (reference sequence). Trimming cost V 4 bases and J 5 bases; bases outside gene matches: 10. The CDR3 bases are TGTGCCAGCAGCCTGGCTGGGACAGGGGTAAGGACCGGGGAGCTGTTTTTT. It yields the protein CASSLAGTGVRTGELFF.

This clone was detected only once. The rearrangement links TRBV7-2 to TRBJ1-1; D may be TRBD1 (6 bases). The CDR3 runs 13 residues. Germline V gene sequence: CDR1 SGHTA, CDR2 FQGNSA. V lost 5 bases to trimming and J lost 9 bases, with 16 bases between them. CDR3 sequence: CASSRAGAIKAFF. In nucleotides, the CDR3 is TGTGCCAGCAGCCGGGCGGGGGCGATTAAAGCTTTCTTT.

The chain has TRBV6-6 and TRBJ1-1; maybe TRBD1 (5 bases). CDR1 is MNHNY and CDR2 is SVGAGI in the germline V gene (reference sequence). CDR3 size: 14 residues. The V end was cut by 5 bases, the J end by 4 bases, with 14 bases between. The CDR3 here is CASSTQGYGTEAFF. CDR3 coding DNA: TGTGCCAGCAGTACCCAGGGCTATGGCACTGAAGCTTTCTTT.

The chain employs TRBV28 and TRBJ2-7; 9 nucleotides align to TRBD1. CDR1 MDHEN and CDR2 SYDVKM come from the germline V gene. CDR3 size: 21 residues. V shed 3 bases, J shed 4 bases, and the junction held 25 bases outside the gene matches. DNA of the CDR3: TGTGCCAGCAGTTTTTTCCTGGGGCGTGTTTCAAGGGGACAGGGCGATTACGAGCAGTACGTC. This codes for CASSFFLGRVSRGQGDYEQYV.

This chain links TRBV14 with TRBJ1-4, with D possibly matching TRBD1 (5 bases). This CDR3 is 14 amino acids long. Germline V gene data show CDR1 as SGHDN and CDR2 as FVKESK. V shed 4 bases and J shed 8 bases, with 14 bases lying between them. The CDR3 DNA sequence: TGTGCCAGCAGCCGGGGCACAGTAGGGGAAAAACTGTTTTTT. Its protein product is CASSRGTVGEKLFF. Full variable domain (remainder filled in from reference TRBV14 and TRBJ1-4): EAGVTQFPSHSVIEKGQTVTLRCDPISGHDNLYWYRRVMGKEIKFLLHFVKESKQDESGMPNNRFLAERTGGTYSTLKVQPAELEDSGVYFCASSRGTVGEKLFFGSGTQLSVL.

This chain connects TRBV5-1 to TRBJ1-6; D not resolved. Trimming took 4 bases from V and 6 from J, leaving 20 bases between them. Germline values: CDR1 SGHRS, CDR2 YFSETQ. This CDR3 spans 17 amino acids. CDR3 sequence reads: CASSPGYNNLRNSPLHF. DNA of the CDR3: TGCGCCAGCAGCCCGGGATATAACAACCTCCGTAATTCACCCCTCCACTTT.

This CDR3 is CASSSRGAGTGELFF. In DNA form, the CDR3 reads TGTGCCAGCAGTTCCCGGGGGGCGGGAACCGGGGAGCTGTTTTTT. The chain carries TRBV6-5 and TRBJ2-2, with a possible D match to TRBD2 (7 bases). V dropped 4 bases and J dropped 5 bases, with 14 bases sitting between them. This CDR3 is 15 amino acids long. Germline loops: CDR1 MNHEY, CDR2 SVGAGI.

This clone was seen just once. CDR3 sequence (DNA): TGTGCCAGCAGCTTAGCGGGGGGTGATGAGCAGTTCTTC. Translated: CASSLAGGDEQFF. The chain joins TRBV7-9 to TRBJ2-1, with D maybe TRBD2 (6 bases). This CDR3 has 13 residues. Germline CDR1 is SEHNR and CDR2 is FQNEAQ (reference sequence). Deletions cut 0 bases from V and 8 bases from J, with 8 bases between.